This TCR beta chain emerged from a study of blood T cell repertoires in COVID-19. For the study at large: Sites in the United States, Italy and Spain provided acute and convalescent COVID-19 samples. In each case, the material was cDNA or gDNA derived from T cells, B-cell-depleted T cells, or PBMCs.

Authors' methods: Amplifying reference gene primers gave estimates of nucleated cell counts. The table came from immunoSEQ multiplex PCR; TCRdb's copy has only in-frame clones and leaves some out. The V and J calls and clone size are taken from that table; D and trimming were inferred from the DNA. Of some 350,000 clones listed, 83% were seen once; the top ten hold 2.5% to 3.5%. Germline-derived CDR1 and CDR2 are WSHSY and SAAADI. Trimming took off 10 bases at V and 0 bases at J, with 16 bases between the two ends. The CDR3 is 15 amino acids. This clone was picked up one time. Sequenced: peripheral blood. This TCR derives from a man aged 25-45 years with active or convalescent COVID-19. The rearrangement links TRBV10-2 to TRBJ1-3; D unclear. CDR3 DNA: TGCGCCAACCTCTCAGCTGACTCCTCTGGAAACACCATATATTTT. Encoded protein: CANLSADSSGNTIYF.